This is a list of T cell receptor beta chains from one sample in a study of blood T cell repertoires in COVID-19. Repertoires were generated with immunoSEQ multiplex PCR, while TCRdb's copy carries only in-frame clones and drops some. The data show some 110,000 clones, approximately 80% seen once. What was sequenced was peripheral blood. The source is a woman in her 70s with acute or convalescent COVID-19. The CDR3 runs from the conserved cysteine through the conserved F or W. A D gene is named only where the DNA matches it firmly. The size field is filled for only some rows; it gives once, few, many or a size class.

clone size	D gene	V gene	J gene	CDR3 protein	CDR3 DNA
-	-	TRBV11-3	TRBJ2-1	CASSFDSSYNEQFF	TGTGCCAGCAGCTTCGATAGCTCCTACAATGAGCAGTTCTTC
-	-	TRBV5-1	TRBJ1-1	CASQSPGMNTEAFF	TGCGCCAGCCAAAGTCCGGGAATGAACACTGAAGCTTTCTTT
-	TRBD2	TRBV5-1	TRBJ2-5	CASSPGLPQETQYF	TGCGCCAGCAGCCCGGGACTACCCCAAGAGACCCAGTACTTC
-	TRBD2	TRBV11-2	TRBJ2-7	CASRRGLAGIYEQYF	TGTGCCAGCAGACGCGGACTAGCGGGGATCTACGAGCAGTACTTC
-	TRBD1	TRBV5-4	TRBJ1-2	CASSLRQGNYGYTF	TGTGCCAGCAGCTTACGACAGGGGAACTATGGCTACACCTTC
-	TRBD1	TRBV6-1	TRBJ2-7	CASSGPRDREWSYEQYF	TGTGCCAGCAGTGGTCCCCGAGACAGGGAGTGGTCCTACGAGCAGTACTTC
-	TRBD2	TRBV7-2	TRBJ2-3	CASSRTSGPGGDTQYF	TGTGCCAGCAGCCGTACTAGCGGGCCCGGGGGGGATACGCAGTATTTT
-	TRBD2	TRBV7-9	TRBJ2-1	CASSPEALAGAGNEQFF	TGTGCCAGCAGCCCCGAGGCGCTAGCGGGGGCAGGGAATGAGCAGTTCTTC
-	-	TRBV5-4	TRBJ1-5	CASSLDRDQPQHF	TGTGCCAGCAGCTTGGACAGGGATCAGCCCCAGCATTTT
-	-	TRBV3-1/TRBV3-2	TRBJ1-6	CASSQGPAGASNSPLHF	TGTGCCAGCAGCCAAGGGCCGGCAGGGGCTAGTAATTCACCCCTCCACTTT
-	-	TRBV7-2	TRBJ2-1	CASSLSRVYNEQFF	TGTGCCAGCAGCCTTTCCAGGGTCTACAATGAGCAGTTCTTC
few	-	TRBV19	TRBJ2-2	CASSIIGGTGELFF	TGTGCCAGTAGTATAATTGGCGGAACCGGGGAGCTGTTTTTT
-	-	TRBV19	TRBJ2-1	CASTIGGASYNEQFF	TGTGCCAGTACCATTGGAGGGGCCTCATACAATGAGCAGTTCTTC
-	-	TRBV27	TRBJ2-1	CASSPPGQWGDEQFF	TGTGCCAGCAGTCCTCCGGGACAGTGGGGGGATGAGCAGTTCTTC
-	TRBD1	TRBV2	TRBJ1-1	CASSEQGDGEAFF	TGTGCCAGCAGTGAACAGGGGGATGGTGAAGCTTTCTTT
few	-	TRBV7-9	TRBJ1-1	CASSLRRTEGTEAFF	TGTGCCAGCAGCTTGAGACGGACCGAGGGCACTGAAGCTTTCTTT
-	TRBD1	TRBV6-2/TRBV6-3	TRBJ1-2	CASSLSGTGGFNYGYTF	TGTGCCAGCAGTTTATCCGGGACAGGGGGATTTAACTATGGCTACACCTTC
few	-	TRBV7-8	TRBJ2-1	CASSFTRNEQFF	TGTGCCAGCAGCTTCACTCGCAATGAGCAGTTCTTC
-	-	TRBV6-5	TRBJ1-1	CASTKTANTEAFF	TGTGCCAGCACGAAAACAGCGAACACTGAAGCTTTCTTT
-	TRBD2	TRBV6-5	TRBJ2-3	CASTGRSSGDTQYF	TGTGCCAGCACCGGTCGCTCTAGCGGAGATACGCAGTATTTT
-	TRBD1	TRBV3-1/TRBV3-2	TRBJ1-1	CASSPGQGAPEAFF	TGTGCCAGCAGCCCCGGACAGGGGGCTCCTGAAGCTTTCTTT
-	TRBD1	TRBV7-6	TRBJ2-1	CASSSTGTGAYNEQFF	TGTGCCAGCAGCTCAACCGGGACAGGGGCCTACAATGAGCAGTTCTTC
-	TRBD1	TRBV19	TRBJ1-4	CASKDRAAEKLFF	TGTGCGAGTAAGGACAGGGCGGCTGAAAAACTGTTTTTT
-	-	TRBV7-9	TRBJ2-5	CASSPLETQYF	TGTGCCAGCAGCCCCTTAGAGACCCAGTACTTC
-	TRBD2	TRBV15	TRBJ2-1	CATSSPLAGGRNEQFF	TGTGCCACCAGCAGTCCTCTAGCGGGAGGGCGCAATGAGCAGTTCTTC
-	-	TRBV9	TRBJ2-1	CASSPENLGSEQFF	TGTGCCAGCAGCCCGGAAAACCTAGGTAGTGAGCAGTTCTTC
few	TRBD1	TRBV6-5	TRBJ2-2	CASSSDRADTGELFF	TGTGCCAGCAGTTCGGACAGGGCGGACACCGGGGAGCTGTTTTTT
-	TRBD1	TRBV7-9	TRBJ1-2	CASIPGQGGYGYTF	TGTGCCAGCATCCCCGGACAGGGCGGCTATGGCTACACCTTC
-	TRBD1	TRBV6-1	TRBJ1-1	CASSEDPLDRVRTEAFF	TGTGCCAGCAGTGAAGACCCCCTAGACAGGGTAAGAACTGAAGCTTTCTTT
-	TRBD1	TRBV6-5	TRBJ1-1	CASSYEGAGNTEAFF	TGTGCCAGCAGTTACGAGGGGGCTGGGAACACTGAAGCTTTCTTT
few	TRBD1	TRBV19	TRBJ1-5	CASTTGQGINQPQHF	TGTGCCAGTACTACGGGACAGGGAATCAATCAGCCCCAGCATTTT
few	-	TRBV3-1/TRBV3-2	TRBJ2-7	CASSQEPGEQYF	TGTGCCAGCAGCCAGGAACCGGGCGAGCAGTACTTC
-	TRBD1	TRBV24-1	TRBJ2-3	CATSGPGQGKGDTQYF	TGTGCCACCAGTGGCCCTGGACAGGGAAAGGGAGATACGCAGTATTTT
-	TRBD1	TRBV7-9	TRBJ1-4	CASSLGTVAEKLFF	TGTGCCAGCAGCCTCGGGACAGTTGCTGAAAAACTGTTTTTT
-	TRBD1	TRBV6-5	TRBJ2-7	CASRGQGALEQYF	TGTGCCAGCAGGGGACAGGGGGCCCTCGAGCAGTACTTC
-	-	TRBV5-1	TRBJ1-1	CASSRGQLNTEAFF	TGCGCCAGCAGCCGAGGACAGCTTAACACTGAAGCTTTCTTT
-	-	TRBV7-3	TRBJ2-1	CASSLMSPNEQFF	TGTGCCAGCAGCTTAATGTCTCCCAATGAGCAGTTCTTC
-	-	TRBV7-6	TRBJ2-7	CASSSPPRYEQYF	TGTGCCAGCAGCTCTCCCCCCCGCTACGAGCAGTACTTC
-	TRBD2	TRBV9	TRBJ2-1	CASSALTSGDEQFF	TGTGCCAGCAGCGCCCTGACTAGCGGGGATGAGCAGTTCTTC
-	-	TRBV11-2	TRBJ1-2	CASSFSVVGGVYGYTF	TGTGCCAGCAGCTTCTCCGTGGTGGGAGGGGTCTATGGCTACACCTTC
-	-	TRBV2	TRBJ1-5	CASSDRGISNQPQHF	TGTGCCAGCAGTGATAGGGGGATTAGCAATCAGCCCCAGCATTTT
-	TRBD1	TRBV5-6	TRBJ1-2	CASSPGQGRNYGYTF	TGTGCCAGCAGCCCGGGACAGGGGCGTAACTATGGCTACACCTTC
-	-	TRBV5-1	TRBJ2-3	CASAGQGYSTDTQYF	TGCGCCAGCGCTGGGCAGGGCTATAGCACAGATACGCAGTATTTT
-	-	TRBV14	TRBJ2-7	CASSHNYEQYF	TGTGCCAGCAGCCATAATTACGAGCAGTACTTC
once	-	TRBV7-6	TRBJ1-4	CASSLERVNEKLFF	TGTGCCAGCAGCTTAGAACGGGTCAATGAAAAACTGTTTTTT
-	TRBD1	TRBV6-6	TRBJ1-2	CASRFPGQGIGGYTF	TGTGCCAGCAGATTCCCGGGACAGGGAATCGGTGGCTACACCTTC
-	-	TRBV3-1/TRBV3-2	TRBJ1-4	CASSQGTAPTNEKLFF	TGTGCCAGCAGCCAAGGGACAGCCCCAACTAATGAAAAACTGTTTTTT
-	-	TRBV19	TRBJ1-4	CASSMQTAATNEKLFF	TGTGCCAGTAGTATGCAGACAGCCGCAACTAATGAAAAACTGTTTTTT
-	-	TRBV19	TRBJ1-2	CASNQGWNGYTF	TGTGCCAGTAATCAGGGGTGGAATGGCTACACCTTC
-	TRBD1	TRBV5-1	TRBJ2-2	CASSLASGTGYTGELFF	TGCGCCAGCAGCTTGGCATCTGGGACAGGGTACACCGGGGAGCTGTTTTTT
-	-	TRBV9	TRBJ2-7	CASSVGLGARSYEQYF	TGTGCCAGCAGCGTAGGTCTGGGGGCGCGGTCCTACGAGCAGTACTTC
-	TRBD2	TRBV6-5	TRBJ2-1	CASSYSPSGYNEQFF	TGTGCCAGCAGTTACTCGCCTAGCGGCTACAATGAGCAGTTCTTC
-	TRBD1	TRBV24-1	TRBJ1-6	CATSRGQNSPLHF	TGTGCCACCAGCAGGGGGCAGAATTCACCCCTCCACTTT
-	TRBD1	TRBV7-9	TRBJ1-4	CASSRRDSGEKLFF	TGTGCCAGCAGCCGAAGGGACAGTGGTGAAAAACTGTTTTTT
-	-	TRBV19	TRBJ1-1	CASSIDQQNTEAFF	TGTGCCAGTAGTATAGATCAACAGAACACTGAAGCTTTCTTT
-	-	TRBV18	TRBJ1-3	CASSPSQGLYSGNTIYF	TGTGCCAGCTCACCATCTCAGGGGCTTTACTCTGGAAACACCATATATTTT